Detailed here is one TCR beta chain. The antigen is undetermined. The data are from a study of beta chain features in type 1 diabetes. Findings and limits, study-wide: Across all four CD4+ subsets, people with type 1 diabetes showed modestly shorter TCRB CDR3s. Short templates might get an advantage during PCR, and this would be equal in patients and controls. Reads derived from cDNA could over-represent cells showing high TCR expression. A greater similarity of naive, central memory and Treg TCRB repertoires was seen among patients than among healthy donors.

TCRB transcripts that were expressed got sequenced, as all of the isolated RNA had been reverse transcribed. Sequencing used immunoSEQ multiplex PCR; TCRdb keeps in-frame clones, though not all of them. The sample carries tens of thousands of clones, around 45% recorded once. This TCR was sampled from a man under 40 with type 1 diabetes. Sample: stem cell memory CD4+ T cells from blood.

The CDR3 DNA reads as TGTGCCAGTAGTATTAGGGGTGGGGAGCTGTTTTTT. It codes for CASSIRGGELFF. This rearrangement joins TRBV19 to TRBJ2-2; D may be TRBD1 (5 bases). CDR1 LNHDA and CDR2 SQIVND come from the germline V gene (reference sequence). This CDR3 spans 12 amino acids. V lost 3 bases, J lost 8 bases, and 7 bases lay in between.